This TCR beta chain was captured by sequencing in a study of beta chain features in type 1 diabetes. Study at large: Similarity in age, gender and cell yields was seen between patients and healthy donors.

For this clone: Its antigen is not identified.

Expressed TCRB transcripts got sequenced, as all isolated RNA was reverse transcribed. Mean read depth for naive, central memory and regulatory T cell samples was 3.5 million to 4.5 million reads. Some clones are missing from TCRdb's copy, which holds only in-frame ones; the method was immunoSEQ multiplex PCR. The table lists under 900,000 clones, roughly 15% of them singletons, with about 0.02% in the top ten. Germline-derived CDR1 and CDR2 are SGHTA and FQGNSA. V shed 3 bases and J shed 7 bases, with 19 bases lying between them. The CDR3 runs to 15 residues. Markers CD45RO/CCR7/CD25/CD127/CD95/CD27 served to sort CD4+ naive, central memory, regulatory and stem cell-like memory cells. Overall study findings and caveats: TCRB CDR3s were moderately but significantly shorter in Type 1 diabetes patients in all four CD4+ subsets.

The sequencing input was naive CD4+ T cells from blood. This chain links TRBV7-2 with TRBJ2-7; possibly TRBD2 for D (5 bases). The clonotype was recovered from a woman younger than 35 in good health. DNA of the CDR3: TGTGCCAGCAGCTTTAACGGCCCCTCGGGGTTGGAGCAGTACTTC. Translated, it gives CASSFNGPSGLEQYF.